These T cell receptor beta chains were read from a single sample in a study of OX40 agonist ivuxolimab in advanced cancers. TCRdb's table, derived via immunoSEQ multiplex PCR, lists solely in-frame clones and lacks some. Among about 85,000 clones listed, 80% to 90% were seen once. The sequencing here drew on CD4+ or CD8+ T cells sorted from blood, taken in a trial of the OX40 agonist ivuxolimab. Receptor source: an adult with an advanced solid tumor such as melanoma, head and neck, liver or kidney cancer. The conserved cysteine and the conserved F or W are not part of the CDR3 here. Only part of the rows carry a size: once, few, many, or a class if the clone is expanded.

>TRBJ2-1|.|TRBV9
ASSVVPSGAYNEQF
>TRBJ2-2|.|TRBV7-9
GGTLGGELF
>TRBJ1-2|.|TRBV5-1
ASSQLGQGIYGYT
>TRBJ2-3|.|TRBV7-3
ASSPSGFSTDTQY
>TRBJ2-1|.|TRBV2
ASSETRGGYEQF
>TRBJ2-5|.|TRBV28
ASSLWTGYEETQY
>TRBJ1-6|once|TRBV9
ASSPETDSPLH
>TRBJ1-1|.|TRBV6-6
ASSYRDRGTNTEAF
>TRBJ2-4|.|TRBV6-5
ASSLSGTVKNIQY
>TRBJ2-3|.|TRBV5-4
ASSRTSGDTQY
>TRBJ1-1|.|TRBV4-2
ASSRGVRTGGTEAF
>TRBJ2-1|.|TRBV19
ASSTGQGRNEQF
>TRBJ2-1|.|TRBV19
ASSPQRNFYNEQF
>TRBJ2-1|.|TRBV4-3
ASSLAQTGGLDEQF
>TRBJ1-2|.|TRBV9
ASSGIRHRGGYGYT
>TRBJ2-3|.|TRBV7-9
ASSAPSGGTQSTQY
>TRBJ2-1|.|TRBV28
ASSPLGQGKDEQF
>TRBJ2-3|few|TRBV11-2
ASSLGSTGPSTDTQY
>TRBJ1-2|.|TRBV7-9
ASSLSVGANYGYT
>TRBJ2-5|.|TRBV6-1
ASSVDRSSETQY
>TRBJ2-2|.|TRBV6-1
ASSEDGRTGTPGELF
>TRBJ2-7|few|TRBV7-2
ASSNSYEQY
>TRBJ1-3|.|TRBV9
ASSVQGSSGNTIY
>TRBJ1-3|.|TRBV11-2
ASSLLGSSGNTIY
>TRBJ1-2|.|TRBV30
AWSVLAGGGYT
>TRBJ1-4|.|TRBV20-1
SVSFNEKLF
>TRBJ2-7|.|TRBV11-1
ASSASGGPSYEQY
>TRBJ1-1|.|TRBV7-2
ASSLSDTEAF
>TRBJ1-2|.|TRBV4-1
ASSQDPTGGGYT
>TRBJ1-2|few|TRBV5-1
ASSTGNENGYT
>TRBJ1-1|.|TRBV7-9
ASSPTLGRTNTEAF
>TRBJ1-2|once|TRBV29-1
SVETVSGYGYT
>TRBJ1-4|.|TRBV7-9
ASSSRTGGNEKLF
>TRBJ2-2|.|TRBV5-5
ASSLASSSGELF
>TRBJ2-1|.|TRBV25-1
ASSALGQASNEQF
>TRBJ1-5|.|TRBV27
ASSLRQGSNQPQH
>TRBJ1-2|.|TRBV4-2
ASSQQGDYGYT
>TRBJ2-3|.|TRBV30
AWTMGTDTQY
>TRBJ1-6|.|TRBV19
ASSIRRSSSSPLH
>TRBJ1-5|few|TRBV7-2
ASSFEGEEGQPQH
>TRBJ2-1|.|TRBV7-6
ASSLVRGDEQF
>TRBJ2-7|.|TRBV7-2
ASSLGQGWGEQY